The entry below describes one T cell receptor (beta chain). The data derive from a study of CD8+ T cells in alopecia areata. The CDR3 loop spans 14 amino acids. With 0 bases clipped from V and 2 bases from J, the junction kept 0 bases outside the gene matches. Looked up from germline, CDR1 is PRHDT and CDR2 is FYEKMQ (reference sequence). Extracted RNA was reverse transcribed, and the resulting cDNA served as sequencing template. Produced via immunoSEQ multiplex PCR; TCRdb's table is partial and in-frame only. The data contain some 200,000 clones, 56% of them singletons. The sample comprised CD8+ T cells sorted from blood. The chain carries TRBV13 and TRBJ1-2, with 7 bases aligning to TRBD1. This sequence originates from a human donor in good health. In DNA, the CDR3 is TGTGCCAGCAGCTTAGGACAGGGGAACTATGGCTACACCTTC. Translating it yields CASSLGQGNYGYTF.